This TCR beta chain is from a study of T cell responses to AZD1222 COVID-19 vaccine. TCRdb keeps only in-frame clones here, not all; method: immunoSEQ multiplex PCR. The table has some 120,000 clones, 88% seen once. Study results and caveats: Seropositivity was recorded at baseline in only a handful of AZD1222 recipients. Females outnumbered males among donors, who were mostly white British; clonal diversity was possibly underestimated.

Comment on this clone: Its cognate antigen is unknown.

The source of this sequence is an adult in good health. The material was peripheral blood, obtained on day 0 of AZD1222 vaccination.

This CDR3 is CASSQVEGRSPQHF. DNA of the CDR3: TGTGCCAGCAGCCAAGTGGAGGGTCGCTCGCCCCAGCATTTT. This chain links TRBV3-1 (or the pseudogene TRBV3-2) with TRBJ1-5, with no clear D. The V end was cut by 1 base, the J end by 9 bases, with 13 bases between. Germline CDR1 is LGHDT and CDR2 is YNNKEL (reference sequence). The CDR3 spans 14 residues.